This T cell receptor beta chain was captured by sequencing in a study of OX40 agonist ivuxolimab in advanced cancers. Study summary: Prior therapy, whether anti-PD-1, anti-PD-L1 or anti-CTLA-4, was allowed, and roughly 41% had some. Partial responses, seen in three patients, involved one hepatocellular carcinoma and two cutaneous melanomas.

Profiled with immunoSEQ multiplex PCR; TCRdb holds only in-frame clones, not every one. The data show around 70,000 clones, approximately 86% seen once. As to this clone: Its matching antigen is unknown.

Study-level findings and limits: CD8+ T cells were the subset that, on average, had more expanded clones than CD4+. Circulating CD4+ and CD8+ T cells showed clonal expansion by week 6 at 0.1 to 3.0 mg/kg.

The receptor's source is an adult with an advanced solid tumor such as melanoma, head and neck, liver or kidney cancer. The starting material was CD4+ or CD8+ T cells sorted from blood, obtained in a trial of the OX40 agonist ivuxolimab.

In nucleotides, the CDR3 is TGCGCCAGCAGCCTATTAAACCCCGCGAACACCGGGGAGCTGTTTTTT. This codes for CASSLLNPANTGELFF. V gene TRBV5-1 combines with J gene TRBJ2-2; D is unclear. Germline V gene data show CDR1 as SGHRS and CDR2 as YFSETQ. The CDR3 loop spans 16 amino acids. Between the trimmed V and J ends, which lost 4 bases and 0 bases, there was a span of 13 bases. Full variable domain (missing parts from reference TRBV5-1 and TRBJ2-2): KAGVTQTPRYLIKTRGQQVTLSCSPISGHRSVSWYQQTPGQGLQFLFEYFSETQRNKGNFPGRFSGRQFSNSRSEMNVSTLELGDSALYLCASSLLNPANTGELFFGEGSRLTVL.